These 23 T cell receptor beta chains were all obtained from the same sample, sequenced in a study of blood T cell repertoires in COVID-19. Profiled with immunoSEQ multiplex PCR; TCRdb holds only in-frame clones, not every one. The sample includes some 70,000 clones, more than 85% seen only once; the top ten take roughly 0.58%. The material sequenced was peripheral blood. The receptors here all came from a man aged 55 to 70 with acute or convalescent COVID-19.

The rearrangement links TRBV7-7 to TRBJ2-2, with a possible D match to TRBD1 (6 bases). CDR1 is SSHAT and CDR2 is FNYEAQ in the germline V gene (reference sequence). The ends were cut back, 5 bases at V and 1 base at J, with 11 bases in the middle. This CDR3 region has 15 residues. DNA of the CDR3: TGTGCCAGCAGCCCGAGGACAGAGAACACCGGGGAGCTGTTTTTT. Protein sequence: CASSPRTENTGELFF. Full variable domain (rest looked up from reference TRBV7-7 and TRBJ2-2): GAGVSQSPRYKVTKRGQDVTLRCDPISSHATLYWYQQALGQGPEFLTYFNYEAQPDKSGLPSDRFSAERPEGSISTLTIQRTEQRDSAMYRCASSPRTENTGELFFGEGSRLTVL.

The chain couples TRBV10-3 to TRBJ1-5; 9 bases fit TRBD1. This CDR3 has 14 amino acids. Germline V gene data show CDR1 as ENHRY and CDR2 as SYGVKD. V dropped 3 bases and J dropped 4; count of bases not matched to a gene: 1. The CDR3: CAISEQGANQPQHF. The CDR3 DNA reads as TGTGCCATCAGTGAACAGGGGGCAAATCAGCCCCAGCATTTT.

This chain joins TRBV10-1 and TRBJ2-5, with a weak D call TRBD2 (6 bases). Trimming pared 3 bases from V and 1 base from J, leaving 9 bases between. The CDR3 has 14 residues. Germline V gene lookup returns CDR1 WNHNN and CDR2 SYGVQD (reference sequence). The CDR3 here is CASSERGGQETQYF. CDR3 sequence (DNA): TGCGCCAGCAGTGAACGGGGAGGCCAAGAGACCCAGTACTTC.

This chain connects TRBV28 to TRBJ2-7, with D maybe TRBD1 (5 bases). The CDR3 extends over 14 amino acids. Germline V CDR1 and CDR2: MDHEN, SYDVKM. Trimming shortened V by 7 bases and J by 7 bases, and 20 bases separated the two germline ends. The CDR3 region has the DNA TGTGCCAGCAAAGAACACAGGTCGGTTTGGGAGCAGTACTTC. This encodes CASKEHRSVWEQYF.

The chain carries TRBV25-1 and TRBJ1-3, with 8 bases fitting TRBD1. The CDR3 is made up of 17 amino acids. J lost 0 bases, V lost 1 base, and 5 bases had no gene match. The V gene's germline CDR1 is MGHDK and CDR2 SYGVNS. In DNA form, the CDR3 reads TGTGCCAGCAGTGAATCTGGGACAGGCATCTCTGGAAACACCATATATTTT. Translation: CASSESGTGISGNTIYF.

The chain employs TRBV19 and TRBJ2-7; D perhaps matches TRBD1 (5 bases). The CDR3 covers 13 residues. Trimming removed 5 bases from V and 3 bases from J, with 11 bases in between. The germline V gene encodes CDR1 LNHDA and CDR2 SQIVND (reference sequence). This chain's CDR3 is CASSLGQGYEQYF. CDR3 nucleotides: TGTGCCAGTAGTCTTGGGCAGGGCTACGAGCAGTACTTC.

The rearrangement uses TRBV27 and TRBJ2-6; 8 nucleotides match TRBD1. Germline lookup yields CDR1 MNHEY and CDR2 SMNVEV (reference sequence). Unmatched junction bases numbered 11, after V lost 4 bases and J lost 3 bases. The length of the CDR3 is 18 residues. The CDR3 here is CASSSPSLDRVGANVLTF. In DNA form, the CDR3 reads TGTGCCAGCAGTTCCCCTTCCCTGGACAGGGTTGGGGCCAACGTCCTGACTTTC. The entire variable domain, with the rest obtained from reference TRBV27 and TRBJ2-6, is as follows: EAQVTQNPRYLITVTGKKLTVTCSQNMNHEYMSWYRQDPGLGLRQIYYSMNVEVTDKGDVPEGYKVSRKEKRNFPLILESPSPNQTSLYFCASSSPSLDRVGANVLTFGAGSRLTVL.

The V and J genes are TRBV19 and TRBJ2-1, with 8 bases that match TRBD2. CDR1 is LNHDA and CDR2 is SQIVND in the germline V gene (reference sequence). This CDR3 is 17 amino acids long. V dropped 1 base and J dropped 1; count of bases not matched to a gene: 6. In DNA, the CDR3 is TGTGCCAGTAGTATAGGGGGTAGCGGGATGTCCTACAATGAGCAGTTCTTC. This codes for CASSIGGSGMSYNEQFF. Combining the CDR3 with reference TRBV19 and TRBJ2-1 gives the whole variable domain DGGITQSPKYLFRKEGQNVTLSCEQNLNHDAMYWYRQDPGQGLRLIYYSQIVNDFQKGDIAEGYSVSREKKESFPLTVTSAQKNPTAFYLCASSIGGSGMSYNEQFFGPGTRLTVL.

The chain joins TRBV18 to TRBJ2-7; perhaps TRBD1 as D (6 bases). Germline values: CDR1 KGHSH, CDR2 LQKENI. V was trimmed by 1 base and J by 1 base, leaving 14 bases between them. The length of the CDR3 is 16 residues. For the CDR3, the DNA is TGTGCCAGCTCACCACGCAGGGGCCGTACATCCTACGAGCAGTACTTC. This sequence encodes CASSPRRGRTSYEQYF.

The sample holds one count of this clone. In DNA, the CDR3 is TGTGCCAGCAGCCCACGCGAGGGACTAGCGAACACCGGGGAGCTGTTTTTT. Amino acid sequence: CASSPREGLANTGELFF. The gene calls are TRBV9 and TRBJ2-2, with TRBD2 matching over 8 bases. Germline trimming cut 4 bases from V and 0 bases from J; bases unmatched to any gene: 8. The CDR3 consists of 17 residues. CDR1 and CDR2 (germline): SGDLS, YYNGEE.

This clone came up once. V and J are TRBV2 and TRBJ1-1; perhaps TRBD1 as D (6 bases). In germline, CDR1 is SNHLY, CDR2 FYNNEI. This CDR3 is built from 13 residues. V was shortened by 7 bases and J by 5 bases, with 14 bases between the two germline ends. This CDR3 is CASISGTRTEAFF. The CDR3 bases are TGTGCCAGCATTTCCGGGACAAGGACTGAAGCTTTCTTT.

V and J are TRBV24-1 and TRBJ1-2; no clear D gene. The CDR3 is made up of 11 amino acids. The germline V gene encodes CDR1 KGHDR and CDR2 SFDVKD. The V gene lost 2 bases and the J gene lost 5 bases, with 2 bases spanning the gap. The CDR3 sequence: CATSDSYGYTF. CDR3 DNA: TGTGCCACCAGTGATTCATATGGCTACACCTTC.

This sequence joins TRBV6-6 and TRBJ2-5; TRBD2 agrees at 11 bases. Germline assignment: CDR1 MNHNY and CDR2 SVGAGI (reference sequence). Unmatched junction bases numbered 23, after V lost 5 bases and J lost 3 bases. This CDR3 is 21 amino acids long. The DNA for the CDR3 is TGTGCCAGCAGTCCGTTAGATACTTTCTCTCTAGCGGGGGGCCGGGAAGAGACCCAGTACTTC. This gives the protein CASSPLDTFSLAGGREETQYF.

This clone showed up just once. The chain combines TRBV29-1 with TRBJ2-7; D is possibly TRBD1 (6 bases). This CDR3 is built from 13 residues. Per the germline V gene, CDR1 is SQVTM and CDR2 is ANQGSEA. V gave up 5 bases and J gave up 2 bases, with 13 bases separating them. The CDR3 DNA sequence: TGCAGCGTTTTGGTGACAGGCGCCTACGAGCAGTACTTC. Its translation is CSVLVTGAYEQYF.

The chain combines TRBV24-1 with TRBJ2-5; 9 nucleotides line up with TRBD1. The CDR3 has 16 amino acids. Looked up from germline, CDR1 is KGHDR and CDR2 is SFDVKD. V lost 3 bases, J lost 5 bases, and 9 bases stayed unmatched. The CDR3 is CATSDRGGTGKETQYF. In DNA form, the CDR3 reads TGTGCCACCAGTGATAGGGGTGGGACAGGGAAGGAGACCCAGTACTTC.

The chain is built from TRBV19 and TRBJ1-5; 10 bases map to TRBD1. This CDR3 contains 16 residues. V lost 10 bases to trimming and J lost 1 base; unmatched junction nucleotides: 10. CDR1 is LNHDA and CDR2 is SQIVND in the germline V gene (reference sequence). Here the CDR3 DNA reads TGTGCCACCAAGACGACAGGGGGCTGGAGCAATCAGCCCCAGCATTTT. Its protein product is CATKTTGGWSNQPQHF.

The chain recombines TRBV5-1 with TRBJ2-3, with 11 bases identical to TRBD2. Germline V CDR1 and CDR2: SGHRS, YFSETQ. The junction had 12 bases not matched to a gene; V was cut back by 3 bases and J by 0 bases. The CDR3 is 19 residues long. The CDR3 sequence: CASSSGLAGGRKSTDTQYF. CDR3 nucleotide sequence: TGCGCCAGCAGCTCGGGCTTAGCGGGAGGGCGGAAGAGCACAGATACGCAGTATTTT. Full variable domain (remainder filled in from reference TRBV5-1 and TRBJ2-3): KAGVTQTPRYLIKTRGQQVTLSCSPISGHRSVSWYQQTPGQGLQFLFEYFSETQRNKGNFPGRFSGRQFSNSRSEMNVSTLELGDSALYLCASSSGLAGGRKSTDTQYFGPGTRLTVL.

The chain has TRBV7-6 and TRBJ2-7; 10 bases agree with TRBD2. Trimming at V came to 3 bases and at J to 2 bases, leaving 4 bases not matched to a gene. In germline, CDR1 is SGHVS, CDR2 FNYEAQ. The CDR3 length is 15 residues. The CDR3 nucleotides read TGTGCCAGCAGCTTCCTCGGACTAGCGGCCTACGAGCAGTACTTC. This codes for CASSFLGLAAYEQYF.

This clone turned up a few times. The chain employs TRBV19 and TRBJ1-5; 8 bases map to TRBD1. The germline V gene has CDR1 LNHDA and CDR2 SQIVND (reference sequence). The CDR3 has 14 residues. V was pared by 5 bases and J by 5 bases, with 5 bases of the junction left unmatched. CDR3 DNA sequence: TGTGCCAGTAGTCCTGGGGACAGGCATCAGCCCCAGCATTTT. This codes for CASSPGDRHQPQHF.

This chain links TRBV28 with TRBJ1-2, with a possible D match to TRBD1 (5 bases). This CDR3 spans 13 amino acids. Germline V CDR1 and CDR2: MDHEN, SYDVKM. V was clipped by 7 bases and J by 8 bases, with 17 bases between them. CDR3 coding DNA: TGTGCCAGCACCCTCGGGGGGGGATTAGGCTACACCTTC. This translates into CASTLGGGLGYTF.

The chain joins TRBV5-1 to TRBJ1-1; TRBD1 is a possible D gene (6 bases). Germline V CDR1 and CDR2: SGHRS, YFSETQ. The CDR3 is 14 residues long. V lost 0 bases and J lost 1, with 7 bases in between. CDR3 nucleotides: TGCGCCAGCAGCTTGGGGACAGCGAACACTGAAGCTTTCTTT. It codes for CASSLGTANTEAFF.

The CDR3, as DNA: TGTGCCAGCAGTTTCACAGGGCGGAACACTGAAGCTTTCTTT. This codes for CASSFTGRNTEAFF. This sequence joins TRBV6-5 and TRBJ1-1, with D possibly matching TRBD1 (6 bases). The germline CDR1 and CDR2 sequences are MNHEY and SVGAGI. V lost 4 bases, J lost 1 base, and 10 bases lay in between. The CDR3 has 14 residues.

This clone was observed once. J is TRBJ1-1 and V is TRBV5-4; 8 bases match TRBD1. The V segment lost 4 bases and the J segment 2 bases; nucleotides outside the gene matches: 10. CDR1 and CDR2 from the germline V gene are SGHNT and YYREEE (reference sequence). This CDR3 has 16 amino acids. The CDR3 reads CASSLQGGYKNTEAFF. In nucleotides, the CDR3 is TGTGCCAGCAGCCTACAGGGGGGTTACAAAAACACTGAAGCTTTCTTT.